A selection of T cell receptor beta chains follows, all from one sample in a study of graft-versus-host responses after intestinal transplantation. Libraries were prepared by immunoSEQ multiplex PCR; TCRdb keeps only in-frame clonotypes and omits some of them. The repertoire holds about 18,000 clones, with 83% as singletons. This material consisted of ileum tissue, taken roughly 620 days after intestinal transplantation. The origin of the receptors is a human patient who received an intestinal transplant, so some T cells may come from the graft donor. The CDR3 runs from the conserved cysteine through the conserved F or W. The D gene is left open where the match is weak. The listing skips clone size in some rows; elsewhere it reads once, few, many or a size class.

d_gene	abundance	v_gene	j_gene	CDR3aa	CDR3nt
TRBD1	-	TRBV6-1	TRBJ1-6	CASRGQGSASPLHF	TGTGCCAGCAGGGGACAGGGGAGTGCCTCACCCCTCCACTTT
-	-	TRBV7-2	TRBJ1-5	CASSLGAGRNQPQHF	TGTGCCAGCAGCTTAGGGGCAGGCCGTAATCAGCCCCAGCATTTT
-	-	TRBV5-4	TRBJ1-2	CASTPTGGTNYGYTF	TGTGCCAGCACCCCAACGGGGGGAACTAACTATGGCTACACCTTC
-	-	TRBV14	TRBJ1-2	CASSQDPHKTYGYTF	TGTGCCAGCAGCCAAGACCCCCACAAGACTTATGGCTACACCTTC
-	-	TRBV11-2	TRBJ2-6	CASSFQMGSGANVLTF	TGTGCCAGCAGCTTTCAGATGGGATCTGGGGCCAACGTCCTGACTTTC
TRBD1	-	TRBV7-8	TRBJ2-2	CASSLVQGATGELFF	TGTGCCAGCAGCTTAGTGCAGGGGGCTACCGGGGAGCTGTTTTTT
-	-	TRBV30	TRBJ2-7	CAWSRSHGYEQYF	TGTGCCTGGAGTAGGTCCCACGGTTACGAGCAGTACTTC
TRBD1	once	TRBV29-1	TRBJ1-1	CSVGTGGAVGAFF	TGCAGCGTGGGGACAGGGGGCGCGGTAGGAGCTTTCTTT
-	-	TRBV19	TRBJ2-1	CASNIRGEWTGNEQFF	TGTGCCAGTAATATTAGAGGGGAATGGACTGGCAATGAGCAGTTCTTC
-	-	TRBV4-1	TRBJ2-7	CASSQGLIYEQYF	TGCGCCAGCAGCCAAGGACTTATCTACGAGCAGTACTTC
TRBD1	-	TRBV2	TRBJ1-1	CASSEGQLNTEAFF	TGTGCCAGCAGCGAGGGACAGTTGAACACTGAAGCTTTCTTT
-	-	TRBV4-1	TRBJ1-2	CASSQPRTGSGYTF	TGCGCCAGCAGCCAACCTCGGACCGGCTCTGGCTACACCTTC
-	-	TRBV19	TRBJ2-7	CASSNQGNSGEQYF	TGTGCCAGTAGTAACCAGGGTAATTCAGGCGAGCAGTACTTC
-	-	TRBV18	TRBJ2-5	CASSPSQGMGWTQYF	TGTGCCAGCTCACCAAGCCAGGGGATGGGTTGGACCCAGTACTTC
-	-	TRBV6-9	TRBJ1-2	CASSSGGFGYTF	TGTGCCAGCAGTTCGGGGGGTTTTGGCTACACCTTC
TRBD1	-	TRBV11-2	TRBJ2-5	CASSLGQGGLSSVQETQYF	TGTGCCAGCAGCTTAGGACAGGGGGGGCTTAGCTCGGTGCAAGAGACCCAGTACTTC
-	-	TRBV27	TRBJ2-3	CASSPQTANTQYF	TGTGCCAGCAGTCCTCAGACCGCGAATACGCAGTATTTT
-	-	TRBV7-3	TRBJ2-7	CASSLNSEQYF	TGTGCCAGCAGCTTAAACTCCGAGCAGTACTTC
TRBD2	-	TRBV7-2	TRBJ2-5	CASSLGLAGGRTQYF	TGTGCCAGCAGCTTAGGGCTAGCGGGGGGCAGGACCCAGTACTTC
-	-	TRBV2	TRBJ2-3	CASSVDGAYTDTQYF	TGTGCCAGCAGTGTGGACGGGGCTTACACAGATACGCAGTATTTT
TRBD1	-	TRBV19	TRBJ1-1	CASSTYRGLMNTEAFF	TGTGCCAGTAGTACGTACAGGGGGCTCATGAACACTGAAGCTTTCTTT
-	-	TRBV30	TRBJ1-5	CAWSNLDNQPQHF	TGTGCCTGGAGTAATTTGGATAATCAGCCCCAGCATTTT
-	-	TRBV10-3	TRBJ2-3	CAIRRDDSSTDTQYF	TGTGCCATCAGACGGGACGATTCTAGCACAGATACGCAGTATTTT
TRBD2	-	TRBV4-1	TRBJ2-3	CASSPSPLAGDTDTQYF	TGCGCCAGCAGCCCCTCCCCCCTAGCGGGGGACACAGATACGCAGTATTTT
-	-	TRBV10-1	TRBJ1-5	CANLSLSGHDQPQHF	TGCGCCAATCTCTCTCTGTCGGGGCACGATCAGCCCCAGCATTTT
TRBD1	-	TRBV4-2	TRBJ1-6	CASSQGKGTESSPLHF	TGTGCCAGCAGCCAAGGGAAGGGGACAGAGTCTTCACCCCTCCACTTT
-	-	TRBV5-8	TRBJ1-5	CASSLAGNQPQHF	TGTGCCAGCAGCTTGGCAGGAAATCAGCCCCAGCATTTT
TRBD2	-	TRBV11-1	TRBJ2-1	CASSPYVGGLYNEQFF	TGTGCCAGCAGCCCCTATGTGGGGGGGTTATACAATGAGCAGTTCTTC
TRBD1	-	TRBV9	TRBJ2-7	CASSPRDRAYEQYF	TGTGCCAGCAGCCCGCGGGACAGGGCCTACGAGCAGTACTTC
TRBD1	-	TRBV28	TRBJ1-2	CASSSPGTGQSYYGYTF	TGTGCCAGCAGTTCCCCCGGGACAGGACAATCTTACTATGGCTACACCTTC
-	-	TRBV18	TRBJ1-1	CASSPPGPNAEAFF	TGTGCCAGCTCACCACCCGGCCCGAACGCTGAAGCTTTCTTT
-	-	TRBV29-1	TRBJ1-1	CSAGQSRTAEAFF	TGCAGCGCTGGCCAATCGAGGACCGCAGAAGCTTTCTTT